The 7 T cell receptor beta chains below were found in one sample sequenced in a study of cytomegalovirus exposure and HLA in healthy donors. Sequencing used immunoSEQ multiplex PCR; TCRdb keeps in-frame clones, though not all of them. The sample lists 65,000 or so clones, about 92% occurring once. The specimen was PBMCs. The receptors stem from a woman aged 18-35 years in good health and CMV-seronegative.

V and J are TRBV10-3 and TRBJ1-3; 8 bases are a match to TRBD1. CDR1 and CDR2 from the germline V gene are ENHRY and SYGVKD. The V segment lost 6 bases and the J segment 0 bases; nucleotides outside the gene matches: 7. The CDR3 consists of 16 residues. Here the CDR3 DNA reads TGTGCCATCAGGGCCGGGACAGGCAGCTCTGGAAACACCATATATTTT. Protein sequence: CAIRAGTGSSGNTIYF.

The chain recombines TRBV7-8 with TRBJ2-1; tentatively, D is TRBD1 (6 bases). Germline V gene data show CDR1 as SGHVS and CDR2 as FQNEAQ. With 1 base removed from V and 3 bases from J, the gap between germline ends came to 19 bases. This CDR3 is 18 amino acids long. CDR3 sequence (DNA): TGTGCCAGCAGCTTAGGCCACTCAGGGGCCCTACTCTACAATGAGCAGTTCTTC. As protein: CASSLGHSGALLYNEQFF.

This chain uses TRBV7-2 with TRBJ2-5; D not resolved. This CDR3 has 13 residues. Germline V gene sequence: CDR1 SGHTA, CDR2 FQGNSA. Between the trimmed V and J ends, which lost 5 bases and 5 bases, there was a span of 12 bases. CDR3 residues: CASSPVARETQYF. CDR3 nucleotide sequence: TGTGCCAGCAGCCCGGTCGCGAGGGAGACCCAGTACTTC.

The CDR3 nucleotides are TGTGCCAGCAGCTTAGCGCAACTTAACAATGAGCAGTTCTTC. Protein product: CASSLAQLNNEQFF. This chain connects TRBV7-2 to TRBJ2-1, with no clear D. Trimming stripped 0 bases from V and 5 bases from J, with 8 bases between. The CDR3 is 14 residues long. The V gene's germline CDR1 is SGHTA and CDR2 FQGNSA.

This clone has just a few counts. J is TRBJ2-7 and V is TRBV19; possibly TRBD2 for D (6 bases). Trimming removed 1 base from V and 0 bases from J, with 16 bases in between. There are 17 residues in the CDR3. The V gene's germline CDR1 is LNHDA and CDR2 SQIVND (reference sequence). The CDR3 DNA reads TGTGCCAGTAGTATAGGGTGGGGCGGGGAAGCCTCCTACGAGCAGTACTTC. Protein sequence: CASSIGWGGEASYEQYF.

This chain uses TRBV5-4 with TRBJ2-2, with 7 bases fitting TRBD2. The germline V gene has CDR1 SGHNT and CDR2 YYREEE (reference sequence). The junction had 11 bases not matched to a gene; V was cut back by 6 bases and J by 0 bases. CDR3 length equals 17 residues. The CDR3 DNA reads TGTGCCAGCAACCTTAGGGAGGGATCGGCGAACACCGGGGAGCTGTTTTTT. Translated, it gives CASNLREGSANTGELFF.

V usage is TRBV7-2 and J usage is TRBJ2-1; tentatively, D is TRBD2 (7 bases). The ends were cut back, 8 bases at V and 5 bases at J, with 10 bases in the middle. There are 12 residues in the CDR3. Germline loops: CDR1 SGHTA, CDR2 FQGNSA. The CDR3 sequence is CASGGGNNEQFF. The CDR3 DNA follows: TGTGCCAGCGGGGGGGGCAACAATGAGCAGTTCTTC.